This paragraph reports one T cell receptor (beta chain). Its antigen is currently unknown. The time point is: week 23, last vaccination. Topical imiquimod was applied with each vaccine dose, which held 300 ug of mutant IDH1 20-mer peptide. These data belong to a study of a mutant IDH1 vaccine in newly diagnosed glioma. Assay: immunoSEQ multiplex PCR; the TCRdb copy retains only in-frame clones and omits some. The sample has 82,000 or so clones; 85% are singletons. Material: PBMCs, obtained from a glioma patient whose treatment included an IDH1 peptide vaccine. This receptor was taken from a man aged 25 to 45 with glioma. Some clones in this sample may be carry-over from other donors' samples.

CDR3 coding DNA: TGTGCCAGCAGCTTTGATTCCCTAGCTACCACAGATACGCAGTATTTT. Translation gives CASSFDSLATTDTQYF. The chain joins TRBV12-1 to TRBJ2-3; no DNA check was done on the table's D call, TRBD2. TRBV12-1 represents a pseudogene. This CDR3 comprises 16 residues.